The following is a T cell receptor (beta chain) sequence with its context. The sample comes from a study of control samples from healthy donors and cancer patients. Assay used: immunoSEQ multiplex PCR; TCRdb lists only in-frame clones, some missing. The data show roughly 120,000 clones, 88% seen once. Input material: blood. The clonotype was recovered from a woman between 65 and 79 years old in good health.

DNA for the CDR3: TGTGCCAGCAGCTTAGTTTGGGGTAGTGAGGCTAATGAAAAACTGTTTTTT. It specifies CASSLVWGSEANEKLFF. The chain is built from TRBV7-2 and TRBJ1-4; D remains unclear. V lost 1 base and J lost 3, with 15 bases in between. The CDR3 contains 17 residues. Germline values: CDR1 SGHTA, CDR2 FQGNSA.